A selection of T cell receptor beta chains follows, all from one sample in a study of blood T cell repertoires in COVID-19. Some clones are missing from TCRdb's copy, which holds only in-frame ones; the method was immunoSEQ multiplex PCR. Of approximately 270,000 clones listed, about nine tenths are singletons. Sample: peripheral blood. The receptors here all came from a man aged 35-49 years with active or convalescent COVID-19. Each CDR3 is given with its conserved first and last residue. Fields, in order: clone size, D gene, J gene, V gene, CDR3 protein, CDR3 DNA. A D gene is named only where the DNA matches it firmly. Rows give clone size only sometimes, using once, few, many, or a class for an expanded clone.

NA,NA,TRBJ1-2,TRBV6-5,CASSYSQNYGYTF,TGTGCCAGCAGTTACTCACAGAACTATGGCTACACCTTC
NA,NA,TRBJ1-3,TRBV30,CAWFRAGNTIYF,TGTGCCTGGTTCAGGGCCGGAAACACCATATATTTT
NA,TRBD1,TRBJ2-3,TRBV5-1,CASSKTDRGRTDTQYF,TGCGCCAGCAGTAAGACCGACAGGGGGAGAACAGATACGCAGTATTTT
few,NA,TRBJ1-2,TRBV19,CASSIEVRGSVYGYTF,TGTGCCAGTAGTATAGAGGTACGGGGGTCGGTCTATGGCTACACCTTC
NA,NA,TRBJ2-2,TRBV7-2,CASRARTGELFF,TGTGCCAGCAGAGCACGGACCGGGGAGCTGTTTTTT
NA,NA,TRBJ2-7,TRBV10-1,CASRDSGSYEQYF,TGCGCCAGCAGGGATAGCGGCTCCTACGAGCAGTACTTC
NA,NA,TRBJ2-7,TRBV6-5,CASSPRTGSRYF,TGTGCCAGCAGTCCCCGTACAGGGAGTCGGTACTTC
NA,NA,TRBJ2-3,TRBV5-4,CASSLAGSSRRADTQYF,TGTGCCAGCAGCTTGGCCGGGAGTTCCCGGAGGGCAGATACGCAGTATTTT
NA,TRBD1,TRBJ1-2,TRBV30,CAWSVGQGYTF,TGTGCCTGGAGTGTGGGACAGGGCTACACCTTC
once,NA,TRBJ1-1,TRBV10-1,CASSKGAEAFF,TGCGCCAGCAGTAAGGGAGCTGAAGCTTTCTTT
NA,NA,TRBJ2-5,TRBV15,CATNPGQETQYF,TGTGCCACCAATCCGGGGCAAGAGACCCAGTACTTC
NA,NA,TRBJ2-1,TRBV2,CASAQGSYNEQFF,TGTGCCAGCGCACAGGGCAGTTACAATGAGCAGTTCTTC
NA,NA,TRBJ1-3,TRBV2,CAIRSTGRASGNTIYF,TGTGCCATAAGGTCGACGGGGAGGGCCTCTGGAAACACCATATATTTT
NA,TRBD2,TRBJ2-5,TRBV2,CASKKVTSGSLETQYF,TGTGCCAGCAAAAAAGTGACTAGCGGGAGTTTAGAGACCCAGTACTTC
NA,TRBD1,TRBJ1-5,TRBV4-1,CASSRQGTSQPQHF,TGCGCCAGCAGCCGACAGGGAACAAGTCAGCCCCAGCATTTT
few,NA,TRBJ2-7,TRBV4-2,CASSRKGYTEEQYF,TGTGCCAGCAGTCGAAAGGGGTATACGGAAGAGCAGTACTTC
NA,NA,TRBJ2-1,TRBV28,CASSLGGRRGNEQFF,TGTGCCAGCAGTTTGGGGGGGCGGAGAGGGAATGAGCAGTTCTTC
NA,NA,TRBJ2-7,TRBV19,CASSTPGGWYYEQYF,TGTGCCAGTAGTACCCCGGGGGGCTGGTACTACGAGCAGTACTTC
NA,NA,TRBJ2-5,TRBV3-1/TRBV3-2,CASSQRQFQETQYF,TGTGCCAGCAGCCAACGACAGTTCCAAGAGACCCAGTACTTC
NA,NA,TRBJ2-7,TRBV3-1/TRBV3-2,CASSQDYKTHSGYEQYF,TGTGCCAGCAGCCAAGACTATAAGACTCACAGCGGCTACGAGCAGTACTTC
NA,NA,TRBJ1-3,TRBV6-4,CASPYFEGGWRVYGNTIYF,TGTGCCAGCCCTTACTTCGAGGGGGGGTGGAGGGTGTACGGAAACACCATATATTTT
NA,NA,TRBJ2-5,TRBV6-5,CASSSPGNQETQYF,TGTGCCAGCAGTTCCCCAGGGAATCAAGAGACCCAGTACTTC
NA,NA,TRBJ1-2,TRBV3-1/TRBV3-2,CASSQMLSGSYGYTF,TGTGCCAGCAGCCAGATGCTTTCGGGGAGCTATGGCTACACCTTC
NA,NA,TRBJ2-1,TRBV2,CASSGSTSMYNEQFF,TGTGCCAGCAGTGGCTCTACCTCAATGTACAATGAGCAGTTCTTC
NA,TRBD2,TRBJ2-7,TRBV19,CASRALSGTSYEQYF,TGTGCCAGTAGGGCACTTAGCGGGACGTCCTACGAGCAGTACTTC
NA,TRBD1,TRBJ2-7,TRBV30,CASNPGQGREQYF,TGTGCCTCCAACCCGGGACAGGGTCGCGAGCAGTACTTC
NA,TRBD1,TRBJ1-1,TRBV7-9,CASSVRQGDAEAFF,TGTGCCAGCAGCGTAAGACAGGGCGACGCTGAAGCTTTCTTT
NA,NA,TRBJ1-1,TRBV7-9,CASSLPGTRAFF,TGTGCCAGCAGCTTACCCGGGACACGAGCTTTCTTT
NA,TRBD1,TRBJ2-1,TRBV7-2,CASSFSGTGANNEQFF,TGTGCCAGCAGCTTCTCCGGGACAGGGGCGAACAATGAGCAGTTCTTC
NA,NA,TRBJ1-3,TRBV3-1/TRBV3-2,CASSQEGTGGNTIYF,TGTGCCAGCAGCCAAGAGGGAACAGGTGGAAACACCATATATTTT
NA,TRBD2,TRBJ2-1,TRBV24-1,CATEGTNKNNEQFF,TGTGCCACCGAGGGGACTAACAAAAACAATGAGCAGTTCTTC
once,TRBD2,TRBJ2-1,TRBV7-9,CASSEWGGGQENEQFF,TGTGCCAGCAGCGAATGGGGGGGAGGACAAGAAAATGAGCAGTTCTTC
NA,TRBD2,TRBJ2-3,TRBV9,CASSASGSADTQYF,TGTGCCAGCAGCGCTAGCGGGAGTGCAGATACGCAGTATTTT
NA,NA,TRBJ2-7,TRBV7-2,CASSRPRETYEQYF,TGTGCCAGCAGCCGTCCTCGGGAAACCTACGAGCAGTACTTC
NA,NA,TRBJ2-3,TRBV11-2,CASSQGATHSTDTQYF,TGTGCCAGCAGCCAGGGTGCCACCCACAGCACAGATACGCAGTATTTT
NA,TRBD1,TRBJ1-1,TRBV27,CASSLTGASEAFF,TGTGCCAGCAGTTTAACAGGGGCGTCTGAAGCTTTCTTT
NA,NA,TRBJ1-5,TRBV9,CASSVEPGQPQHF,TGTGCCAGCAGCGTAGAACCGGGGCAGCCCCAGCATTTT
NA,NA,TRBJ1-1,TRBV10-3,CAISETGDTEAFF,TGTGCCATCAGTGAAACCGGGGACACTGAAGCTTTCTTT
NA,NA,TRBJ2-7,TRBV14,CASRDTGLREQYF,TGTGCCAGCAGAGATACAGGGCTCCGCGAGCAGTACTTC
NA,TRBD2,TRBJ2-3,TRBV6-6,CASSYLSGRLTDTQYF,TGTGCCAGCAGTTACCTGAGCGGGAGGCTGACAGATACGCAGTATTTT
NA,NA,TRBJ1-1,TRBV7-9,CASSLQAENTEAFF,TGTGCCAGCAGCTTACAGGCTGAGAACACTGAAGCTTTCTTT
NA,TRBD1,TRBJ2-1,TRBV5-6,CASSPGTGGDEQFF,TGTGCCAGCAGCCCCGGGACAGGGGGCGATGAGCAGTTCTTC
NA,NA,TRBJ2-1,TRBV27,CASSDPGLSNEQFF,TGTGCCAGCAGTGATCCGGGACTCTCCAATGAGCAGTTCTTC
NA,TRBD2,TRBJ2-5,TRBV7-9,CASSLAGGNQETQYF,TGTGCCAGCAGCTTAGCGGGGGGGAATCAAGAGACCCAGTACTTC